The sequence of this T cell receptor beta chain was determined in a study of cytomegalovirus exposure and HLA in healthy donors (dated by TCRdb to about 2017). The study in broad terms: An earlier analysis of about 560 of the donors reported around 280 Gb of sequence data and 90 million to 120 million unique TCR beta sequences obtained from 150 million to 200 million T cells. An early release that covered around 590 HLA-typed donors contained about 300 gigabases of sequencing data and roughly 84 million unique TCR sequences. Of the 398 genotyped donors, more than 75% were placed in the genetic ancestry cluster associated with self-reported Caucasian donors. The study was designed to test whether signatures of past pathogen exposure could be identified by cataloging public T cell receptors. The study profiled the T cell repertoires of around 700 subjects by immunosequencing and related them to cytomegalovirus serostatus. Besides the first cohort of more than 650 subjects, a separate validation cohort made up of 120 different subjects was used. The study combined high-throughput TCR immunosequencing, statistical association of individual TCRs with disease status, and machine learning to predict cytomegalovirus infection status. In a later analysis, previously published TCR beta repertoires from 500 to 750 donors were re-analyzed and high-resolution HLA genotyping was added so that TCR occurrence patterns could be studied. Rather than using new phenotypic data, the later analysis identified candidate immune exposures from TCR beta sequences and from how often those sequences occurred across donors. In an earlier analysis of roughly 580 of the donors, high-throughput TCR beta sequencing was used to judge whether each TCR beta V gene segment behaved as functional or pseudogenic. Donor age, sex, ethnicity and CMV serostatus were collected together with the repertoire data. A later genetic analysis used genome-wide SNP genotypes for about three fifths of the 666 donors, treating that subset as a discovery cohort. Every repertoire in the discovery cohort had been generated on one and the same sequencing platform. HLA typing included class I and class II loci at four-digit resolution. The number of donors typed differed by locus, with about 629-640 for A, B, C, DRB1 and DQB1, approximately 500 for DQA1, 600 to 610 for DPA1, and 450 to 480 for DPB1. Because of strong linkage in the cohort, roughly five DR-DQ haplotypes were treated as single units for association and clustering. On average, around 240,000 unique TCR beta nucleotide sequences were sequenced per donor among roughly 430 genotyped donors of the cohort, with around 19% of those sequences being non-productive.

Worth noting for this clone: Its antigen is still unknown. No qualities accompany the bases; no much larger clone lies one base away. This sample includes further DNA sequences coding for the same CDR3.

Based on the germline V gene (reference sequence), the CDR1 and CDR2 sequences are LNHDA and SQIVND. The CDR3 goes from the cysteine to the phenylalanine over 14 residues. Only the CDR3 portion is preserved as DNA: 42 bases, with reading frame beginning at the first base. V was cut back by 7 bases and J by 0 bases, leaving a gap of 10 bases between them. General conclusions and limits of the study: An association between a missense DCLRE1C variant and V-gene and J-gene trimming of TCR beta chains was found in a later genetic analysis and replicated in an independent cohort. Roughly uniform sequencing depth across donors was assumed in presence/absence analyses, although this assumption may not hold. About 15 rarely observed V segments, including chromosome 9 orphons, were excluded from the earlier analysis of 550 to 700 of the donors because counts were too low. Strong co-occurrence of HLA alleles, especially DR and DQ, made assigning TCR associations to individual alleles difficult. In vitro tests confirmed that a few of the cytomegalovirus-associated TCR beta chains recognize cytomegalovirus antigens. A later genetic analysis reported fewer N-insertions in productive TCRs among donors in an Asian-associated ancestry cluster than the roughly 620-donor mean. Correlated functional status among segregating V segments might reflect linkage disequilibrium, but an unknown experimental factor could not be ruled out. In a later analysis, around 17,000 TCR beta sequences were associated with specific HLA alleles at a false discovery rate of 0.05. Some IMGT-functional V segments, including TRBV6-2 and TRBV6-3, could not be told apart with the 87-base-pair reads, so those segments were excluded. Because HLA typing was unavailable for some donors at each locus, only the typed subset was used in association tests. The cohort was sequenced for TCR beta chains only, and without alpha or paired-chain data the features that could be detected were limited. In a later analysis, HLA-associated TCR beta chains showed more clonal expansion and lower generation probabilities than non-associated chains that were equally common. An earlier analysis of approximately 570 of the donors showed that most TCR beta V segments appeared in productive rearrangements either about 87% or about 30% of the time, which broadly matched IMGT annotations. CMV serostatus was the only immune exposure information available for the cohort. A further reported finding was that TCR beta sequences accurately predicted the HLA-A and HLA-B alleles for most subjects in the first cohort. A cluster of highly shared sequence variants was judged likely to be a technical artifact of the sequencing pipeline. In both the original and validation cohorts, the classifier was reported to diagnose cytomegalovirus status with high specificity and sensitivity. It was suggested by the authors that the approach could potentially be generalized to other disease states and immunological phenotypes. A later analysis found that most CMV-associated TCR beta chains appeared HLA-restricted, with HLA associations seemingly driven largely by CMV exposure. In a later analysis, several top co-occurrence clusters were reported to appear linked to parvovirus B19, influenza, CMV and Epstein-Barr virus. The study gave a list of 150 to 200 TCR beta chains associated with cytomegalovirus. A later analysis found that TCR association rates varied across HLA loci, with DRB1 alleles showing the most associated TCRs and HLA-C alleles the fewest. Across donors, most TCR sequences were observed very rarely, whereas some public TCRs were present in many individuals.

Libraries came from the immunoSEQ multiplex PCR assay. A mixture of 60 forward primers for TCR Vbeta segments and 13 reverse primers for TCR Jbeta segments was used in the multiplex PCR. Amplification of the CDR3 region of rearranged TCR beta genes was performed with a multiplex PCR assay on genomic DNA. On the Illumina HiSeq System, the amplified TCR beta libraries were sequenced as 87-base-pair reads. The study's processing was this. In a later analysis, tens of millions of unique TCR beta chains were counted across the roughly 700 repertoires, and approximately 11 million of these chains were shared by at least two donors. A nearest-neighbor algorithm error-corrected the raw reads and collapsed the reads into unique sequences, merging closely related sequences to remove PCR and sequencing errors. V, D and J gene segments were assigned by aligning CDR3 sequences to IMGT reference sequences. Each retained sequence needed at least a six-nucleotide match to both a V gene segment and a J gene segment. A rearrangement counted as productive if the CDR3 had no stop codons and remained in frame with V and J, and every other rearrangement counted as non-productive. Following IMGT convention, CDR3 was defined as the stretch from the second conserved V-encoded cysteine up to the conserved J-encoded phenylalanine. In an earlier analysis of more than 550 of the donors, sequences lacking an unambiguous match to a single V gene segment were excluded. An earlier analysis of fewer than 650 of the donors classified V segments as functional when productive rearrangements were above 56.7% and as segregating when the standard deviation between donors was above 5%. A statistical classification framework was built for diagnosing cytomegalovirus status from the catalog of TCR beta chain sequences. In a later analysis, TCR nucleotide sequences were compared against IMGT/GENE-DB human TR gene sequences so that V and J genes could be assigned. The TCRdist pipeline was used in a later analysis to assign CDR3 sequences and most-parsimonious VDJ recombination scenarios. A later analysis defined each TCR beta chain by its CDR3 amino acid sequence plus V-gene family, and excluded reads lacking a unique V-gene family. A later analysis removed 550 to 650 highly shared, low-generation-probability nucleotide sequences to deal with suspected cross-contamination and a sequencing artifact. In a later analysis, a clonal expansion index was calculated for each public chain from normalized within-repertoire ranks of inferred template counts. Generation probabilities in a later analysis came from a VDJ recombination model fitted to out-of-frame rearrangements, and those results were checked against IGoR. In a later analysis, hypergeometric tests were used to score TCR-TCR, TCR-HLA and TCR-CMV co-occurrence, with a repertoire-size bias correction applied to TCR pairs. A later analysis estimated false discovery rates by permuting HLA or CMV assignments 20 times. A later analysis grouped co-occurring TCRs with DBSCAN, adding TCRdist sequence similarity when clustering within HLA-allele-positive subsets. Co-occurrence clustering excluded repertoires with fewer than 30,000 or more than 120,000 public chains, plus five with anomalous nucleotide sharing. Entries here come from immuneACCESS through TCRdb and include only in-frame sequences with V and J called. Some clones fail to appear in such tables; in the studies checked, an unresolved V gene covers under half of the shortfall, and the cause of the remainder is unknown. V and J calls and clone size are those listed in that table; D and trimming were worked out from the DNA. Here the sample has 120,000 to 150,000 clones; about 79% occur a single time. About 2.8% of the sample rests with the top ten.

The cohort was made up of around 720 healthy bone marrow donors. All cohort members were sampled while nominally healthy, although unrecorded immune exposures were likely present. The donor was CMV seronegative and was included in the group of several hundred seronegative cohort members. Every donor gave a peripheral blood sample, and the peripheral blood mononuclear cells from that sample were used for TCR beta sequencing. Genomic DNA was extracted from the blood cell samples with the Qiagen DNeasy Blood Extraction Kit. The sequence was obtained from a male donor in good health and CMV-seronegative. The chain was built from TRBV19 and TRBJ2-1; the D gene is perhaps TRBD1, from 6 matching bases. Sample: PBMCs. The base sequence is TGTGCCAGTACAACAGGGAGCTCCTACAATGAGCAGTTCTTC. Its coded protein is CASTTGSSYNEQFF.